This T cell receptor (beta chain) was captured in a study of OX40 agonist ivuxolimab in advanced cancers. Generated by immunoSEQ multiplex PCR, the TCRdb table keeps only in-frame clones and is missing some. Of fewer than 40,000 clones in the sample, roughly nine tenths were seen once. The sequence was collected from an adult with an advanced solid tumor such as melanoma, head and neck, liver or kidney cancer. The sample here was CD4+ or CD8+ T cells sorted from blood, taken in a trial of the OX40 agonist ivuxolimab.

Written as DNA, the CDR3 is TGTGCCAGCACCCTTACCCGGCTGTCGGACATTCAGTACTTC. As protein: CASTLTRLSDIQYF. V is TRBV6-6 and J is TRBJ2-4; D not resolved. Trimming cost V 7 bases and J 8 bases, with 18 bases left between them. The CDR3 consists of 14 residues. Germline V gene sequence: CDR1 MNHNY, CDR2 SVGAGI (reference sequence).